Presented here are 18 T cell receptor beta chains from one specimen sequenced in a study of cytomegalovirus exposure and HLA in healthy donors. PCR used 60 Vbeta primers and 13 Jbeta primers. The data were produced by immunoSEQ multiplex PCR, yet TCRdb's version contains in-frame clones alone and is incomplete. The sample carries roughly 180,000 clones, around four fifths recorded once. Sequenced sample: PBMCs. These receptors came from a man in his thirties or forties in good health and CMV-seronegative.

The V and J genes are TRBV28 and TRBJ1-4; unclear D gene. This CDR3 comprises 12 residues. The germline CDR1 and CDR2 sequences are MDHEN and SYDVKM. V was shortened by 4 bases and J by 13 bases, with 13 bases between the two germline ends. The CDR3 nucleotides are TGTGCCAGCAGTTCCTATCCCTATAGACTGTTTTTT. Amino acid sequence: CASSSYPYRLFF.

The chain joins TRBV5-1 to TRBJ2-3, with D possibly matching TRBD1 (6 bases). This CDR3 has 14 amino acids. CDR1 is SGHRS, CDR2 YFSETQ, per germline. The V end lost 4 bases, the J end lost 0 bases, and 9 bases lay between the germline ends. CDR3 amino acids: CASSHGQSTDTQYF. In nucleotides, the CDR3 is TGCGCCAGCAGCCACGGACAGAGCACAGATACGCAGTATTTT.

This clone was found once. The J gene is TRBJ2-2, the V gene TRBV19; TRBD1 matches 8 bases. Per the germline V gene, CDR1 is LNHDA and CDR2 is SQIVND (reference sequence). Losses at the gene ends were 7 bases for V and 7 bases for J; bases not matched to a gene: 23. This CDR3 contains 19 residues. The CDR3 DNA is TGTGCCAGTACCGCCAAAATCGCTGGATGGGCCGACAGGGGCGGGGAGCTGTTTTTT. Translated: CASTAKIAGWADRGGELFF.

The rearrangement uses TRBV5-1 and TRBJ2-5; 10 nucleotides agree with TRBD2. Germline values: CDR1 SGHRS, CDR2 YFSETQ. Germline trimming cut 2 bases from V and 3 bases from J; bases unmatched to any gene: 1. There are 14 residues in the CDR3. The CDR3 loop is CASSLTSGKETQYF. The CDR3 bases are TGCGCCAGCAGCTTAACTAGCGGGAAAGAGACCCAGTACTTC.

This chain links TRBV7-2 with TRBJ2-3; no clear D gene. From germline, CDR1 is SGHTA and CDR2 FQGNSA. The CDR3 length is 11 residues. The germline V and J ends were trimmed by 2 bases and 5 bases, with 2 bases remaining between them. This chain's CDR3 is CASSLRDTQYF. CDR3 nucleotides: TGTGCCAGCAGCTTACGAGATACGCAGTATTTT.

This rearrangement joins TRBV5-6 to TRBJ2-5, with 7 bases fitting TRBD1. V lost 4 bases, J lost 5 bases, and 11 bases stayed unmatched. CDR1 and CDR2 from the germline V gene are SGHDT and YYEEEE. CDR3 length: 15 residues. CDR3 loop: CASSPGQRTWETQYF. DNA of the CDR3: TGTGCCAGCAGCCCGGGACAGAGGACGTGGGAGACCCAGTACTTC. The full variable domain, in which reference TRBV5-6 and TRBJ2-5 provide the parts outside the CDR3, is DAGVTQSPTHLIKTRGQQVTLRCSPKSGHDTVSWYQQALGQGPQFIFQYYEEEERQRGNFPDRFSGHQFPNYSSELNVNALLLGDSALYLCASSPGQRTWETQYFGPGTRLLVL.

The chain is built from TRBV28 and TRBJ1-4; possibly TRBD1 for D (6 bases). Germline-derived CDR1 and CDR2 are MDHEN and SYDVKM. There are 15 residues in the CDR3. The germline V and J ends were trimmed by 5 bases and 4 bases, with 14 bases remaining between them. The CDR3 region has the DNA TGTGCCAGCAGTCTCAGGGGCAGGGGTAATGAAAAACTGTTTTTT. Encoded protein: CASSLRGRGNEKLFF.

Points on this clone: This specimen includes other DNA sequences encoding the same CDR3. The chain recombines TRBV5-1 with TRBJ1-3; D remains ambiguous. This CDR3 region has 14 residues. Germline CDR1 is SGHRS and CDR2 is YFSETQ. Trimming removed 0 bases from V and 1 base from J, with 5 bases in between. In DNA, the CDR3 is TGCGCCAGCAGCTTGGCGGGGTCTGGAAACACCATATATTTT. This encodes CASSLAGSGNTIYF.

This rearrangement joins TRBV6-5 to TRBJ2-7, with D perhaps matching TRBD1 (5 bases). The V gene's germline CDR1 is MNHEY and CDR2 SVGAGI. V shed 6 bases and J shed 4 bases, with 13 bases lying between them. The CDR3 is 13 residues long. The CDR3: CASSPDRRYEQYF. DNA of the CDR3: TGTGCCAGCAGCCCAGACAGAAGATACGAGCAGTACTTC.

V and J are TRBV12-5 and TRBJ2-3; D perhaps matches TRBD1 (5 bases). CDR1 is LGHNT and CDR2 is FRNRAP in the germline V gene. This CDR3 spans 15 amino acids. V was cut by 2 bases and J by 1 base, with 10 bases left in between. CDR3 residues: CASGLSGPGTDTQYF. The CDR3 DNA reads as TGTGCTAGTGGTTTGTCAGGGCCAGGCACAGATACGCAGTATTTT.

This clone was found a few times. The chain joins TRBV30 to TRBJ2-2; 8 bases agree with TRBD2. The ends lost 7 bases at V and 7 bases at J; junction bases unmatched: 8. Germline CDR1 GTSNPN, CDR2 SVGIG (reference sequence). The CDR3 runs 13 residues. CDR3 region: CAYSGGPDGELFF. DNA for the CDR3: TGTGCCTATTCGGGGGGGCCCGACGGGGAGCTGTTTTTT.

V and J are TRBV7-2 and TRBJ2-1; 8 bases agree with TRBD2. The CDR3 spans 18 residues. The germline CDR1 and CDR2 sequences are SGHTA and FQGNSA. With V trimmed by 2 bases and J by 0 bases, 9 bases remained unmatched. In DNA form, the CDR3 reads TGTGCCAGCAGCTTATTTTCGCTAGCGGGCAGCTCCTACAATGAGCAGTTCTTC. Protein sequence: CASSLFSLAGSSYNEQFF.

The chain joins TRBV29-1 to TRBJ1-2; perhaps TRBD1 as D (6 bases). The CDR3 has 16 residues. Trimming pared 0 bases from V and 2 bases from J, leaving 16 bases between. CDR1 is SQVTM and CDR2 is ANQGSEA in the germline V gene. Here the CDR3 DNA reads TGCAGCGTTGAAGAAGAGAGGGGGAGTGGGAACTATGGCTACACCTTC. It codes for CSVEEERGSGNYGYTF.

This clone was detected once. J is TRBJ1-6 and V is TRBV19, with 9 bases fitting TRBD1. CDR1 and CDR2 (germline): LNHDA, SQIVND (reference sequence). The V and J ends lost 6 bases and 6 bases, in that order; junction bases with no gene match: 6. CDR3 length: 15 residues. The CDR3 region has the DNA TGTGCCAGTAGACCACAGGGGGCGGGTAATTCACCCCTCCACTTT. Its protein product is CASRPQGAGNSPLHF.

V is TRBV2 and J is TRBJ2-2, with unresolved D. The CDR3 length is 13 residues. CDR1 and CDR2 from the germline V gene are SNHLY and FYNNEI. V was shortened by 6 bases and J by 1 base, with 6 bases between the two germline ends. DNA of the CDR3: TGTGCCAGCAGGCGTATGAACACCGGGGAGCTGTTTTTT. The encoded protein is CASRRMNTGELFF.

This chain joins TRBV27 and TRBJ2-7; 9 bases are shared with TRBD2. CDR3 size: 13 residues. CDR1 is MNHEY and CDR2 is SMNVEV in the germline V gene (reference sequence). The V segment lost 6 bases and the J segment 7 bases; nucleotides outside the gene matches: 7. CDR3 bases: TGTGCCAGCAGACTAGCGGGCCAGAGTGAGCAGTACTTC. Translating gives CASRLAGQSEQYF.

The chain recombines TRBV19 with TRBJ1-5; TRBD1 matches at 9 bases. Trimming at V came to 4 bases and at J to 0 bases, leaving 7 bases not matched to a gene. The CDR3 extends over 17 amino acids. The germline V gene has CDR1 LNHDA and CDR2 SQIVND (reference sequence). The CDR3 protein is CASSTYGQGNSNQPQHF. The CDR3 nucleotides read TGTGCCAGTAGTACCTACGGACAGGGGAATAGCAATCAGCCCCAGCATTTT.

The rearrangement joins TRBV4-3 to TRBJ2-1; 9 nucleotides line up with TRBD2. With 0 bases clipped from V and 9 bases from J, the junction kept 9 bases outside the gene matches. The CDR3 contains 16 residues. Germline CDR1 reads LGHNA; CDR2 reads YSLEER. In DNA, the CDR3 is TGCGCCAGCAGCCAAGATCGGGGACTAGCAGATCGTGAGCAGTTCTTC. As protein: CASSQDRGLADREQFF.